One and the same sample provided the 32 T cell receptor beta chains below, sequenced in a study of shared clonotypes between healthy human individuals. Sequenced by immunoSEQ multiplex PCR; TCRdb stores in-frame clones only, minus some. The sample carries some 690,000 clones, 90% recorded once. Source material: memory CD8+ T cells from PBMCs. Subset described: CD45RO+ cells pooled with CCR7-negative TemRA cells. The receptors here all came from a man aged 18 to 30 in good health. Some clones in this sample may be carry-over from other donors' samples.

V usage is TRBV7-8 and J usage is TRBJ2-7; 9 bases are shared with TRBD1. The germline CDR1 and CDR2 sequences are SGHVS and FQNEAQ. Trimming removed 6 bases from V and 9 bases from J; junction bases left unmatched: 6. The CDR3 is 12 amino acids. CDR3 sequence: CASRATGGGQYF. The DNA of the CDR3 is TGTGCCAGCAGGGCCACAGGGGGCGGGCAGTACTTC. Full variable domain (outside the CDR3, taken from reference TRBV7-8 and TRBJ2-7): GAGVSQSPRYKVAKRGQDVALRCDPISGHVSLFWYQQALGQGPEFLTYFQNEAQLDKSGLPSDRFFAERPEGSVSTLKIQRTQQEDSAVYLCASRATGGGQYFGPGTRLTVT.

The rearrangement joins TRBV9 to TRBJ1-5, with 7 nucleotides matching TRBD1. The V segment lost 3 bases and the J segment 6 bases; nucleotides outside the gene matches: 6. In germline, CDR1 is SGDLS, CDR2 YYNGEE. This CDR3 contains 14 residues. CDR3 nucleotides: TGTGCCAGCAGCGCCAACAGGGGAAGTCAGCCCCAGCATTTT. This gives the protein CASSANRGSQPQHF.

This chain links TRBV21-1 with TRBJ2-5; the table's D gene call, TRBD2, was not cross checked with the DNA. TRBJ2-7 matches the DNA end more closely, so the J call is doubtful. TRBV21-1 is recorded as a pseudogene. CDR3 length: 12 amino acids. For the CDR3, the DNA is TGTGCCAGCAGCCCAGGAGACTACGAGCAGTACTTC. This codes for CASSPGDYEQYF.

The chain combines TRBV7-9 with TRBJ2-7; possible D gene TRBD2, 5 bases. The CDR3 has 15 amino acids. Trimming removed 2 bases from V and 2 bases from J, with 13 bases in between. Germline CDR1 reads SEHNR; CDR2 reads FQNEAQ (reference sequence). Written as DNA, the CDR3 is TGTGCCAGCAGCTTACAGTTGGGAGCCCCCTACGAGCAGTACTTC. This gives the protein CASSLQLGAPYEQYF.

V is TRBV28 and J is TRBJ2-7; D not resolved. The germline V gene has CDR1 MDHEN and CDR2 SYDVKM. The CDR3 sequence is 17 residues long. Trimming stripped 4 bases from V and 1 base from J, with 20 bases between. The CDR3 DNA is TGTGCCAGCAGTTCCCTTTCGGAGAGCAGCCGTTCCTACGAGCAGTACTTC. Translated: CASSSLSESSRSYEQYF. The complete variable domain, with remaining parts taken from reference TRBV28 and TRBJ2-7, reads DVKVTQSSRYLVKRTGEKVFLECVQDMDHENMFWYRQDPGLGLRLIYFSYDVKMKEKGDIPEGYSVSREKKERFSLILESASTNQTSMYLCASSSLSESSRSYEQYFGPGTRLTVT.

This chain connects TRBV7-9 to TRBJ2-5; 10 nucleotides align to TRBD2. Germline V gene data show CDR1 as SEHNR and CDR2 as FQNEAQ (reference sequence). CDR3 length: 15 amino acids. J lost 5 bases, V lost 4 bases, and 7 bases had no gene match. The CDR3 DNA sequence: TGTGCCAGCAGCTGGCTAGCGGGAGTCGAGGAGACCCAGTACTTC. Amino acid sequence: CASSWLAGVEETQYF.

The chain recombines TRBV9 with TRBJ2-2; perhaps TRBD2 as D (5 bases). V was pared by 6 bases and J by 3 bases, with 9 bases between. There are 13 residues in the CDR3. From germline, CDR1 is SGDLS and CDR2 YYNGEE. This CDR3 reads CASTLGDTGELFF. The DNA for the CDR3 is TGTGCCAGCACCCTGGGAGACACCGGGGAGCTGTTTTTT.

A word on this clone: This likely reflects a read error, since a far larger clone is one base away. This sequence joins TRBV6-4 and TRBJ2-3; possibly TRBD1 or TRBD2 for D (6 bases each). This CDR3 has 13 residues. Germline V gene sequence: CDR1 MRHNA, CDR2 SNTAGT. The CDR3 loop reads CASSERDTDMQYF. CDR3 nucleotides: TGTGCCAGCAGTGAGCGGGACACAGATATGCAGTATTTT.

V is TRBV28 and J is TRBJ2-1; 12 nucleotides line up with TRBD2. Germline V gene sequence: CDR1 MDHEN, CDR2 SYDVKM. This CDR3 is 20 amino acids long. J lost 3 bases, V lost 2 bases, and 14 bases had no gene match. CDR3 nucleotide sequence: TGTGCCAGCAGTTTAGGTCCTAGCGGGAGGGCCCACCACTACTACAATGAGCAGTTCTTC. This gives the protein CASSLGPSGRAHHYYNEQFF.

The gene calls are TRBV7-2 and TRBJ2-2, with TRBD2 identical over 9 bases. Germline trimming cut 1 base from V and 7 bases from J; bases unmatched to any gene: 7. Per the germline V gene, CDR1 is SGHTA and CDR2 is FQGNSA. There are 16 residues in the CDR3. The CDR3 is CASSLGREGPGGELFF. In DNA, the CDR3 is TGTGCCAGCAGCTTAGGGCGGGAGGGCCCTGGCGGGGAGCTGTTTTTT.

This chain uses TRBV5-5 with TRBJ2-2; 7 bases fit TRBD2. The CDR3 totals 15 residues. V shed 3 bases and J 4 bases; nucleotides not matched to a gene: 6. The germline V gene has CDR1 SGHKS and CDR2 YYEKEE (reference sequence). In DNA, the CDR3 is TGTGCCAGCAGCTCGAGGGGAGGGATCACCGGGGAGCTGTTTTTT. It translates to CASSSRGGITGELFF.

V usage is TRBV5-6 and J usage is TRBJ2-7; 8 bases map to TRBD2. The CDR3 runs to 15 residues. Germline assignment: CDR1 SGHDT and CDR2 YYEEEE. The V segment lost 2 bases and the J segment 4 bases; nucleotides outside the gene matches: 8. The CDR3 is CASSFSTAGVYEQYF. CDR3 DNA sequence: TGTGCCAGCAGCTTCTCAACAGCGGGGGTTTACGAGCAGTACTTC.

The V and J genes are TRBV6-5 and TRBJ1-2; tentatively, D is TRBD1 (5 bases). V lost 0 bases and J lost 3, with 11 bases in between. Germline CDR1 and CDR2: MNHEY and SVGAGI. CDR3 length equals 15 residues. CDR3 sequence reads: CASSYSKRGYYGYTF. CDR3 in DNA: TGTGCCAGCAGTTACTCCAAACGGGGCTACTATGGCTACACCTTC.

This chain joins TRBV7-9 and TRBJ2-4; D is perhaps TRBD1 or TRBD2 (5 bases each). From germline, CDR1 is SEHNR and CDR2 FQNEAQ (reference sequence). This CDR3 is built from 18 residues. With 5 bases removed from V and 0 bases from J, the gap between germline ends came to 20 bases. The CDR3 loop reads CASSRPDGDPIAKNIQYF. Here the CDR3 DNA reads TGTGCCAGCAGCCGCCCGGACGGGGACCCCATAGCCAAAAACATTCAGTACTTC.

The J gene is TRBJ1-6, the V gene TRBV28, with 10 bases fitting TRBD1. With 4 bases clipped from V and 10 bases from J, the junction kept 10 bases outside the gene matches. The CDR3 sequence is 16 residues long. The germline gives CDR1 MDHEN, CDR2 SYDVKM. The CDR3 DNA reads as TGTGCCAGCAGTTCCCAGGGGGGACAGGGGTACTCACCCCTCCACTTT. Protein product: CASSSQGGQGYSPLHF. The full variable domain, completed using reference TRBV28 and TRBJ1-6, is DVKVTQSSRYLVKRTGEKVFLECVQDMDHENMFWYRQDPGLGLRLIYFSYDVKMKEKGDIPEGYSVSREKKERFSLILESASTNQTSMYLCASSSQGGQGYSPLHFGNGTRLTVT.

The CDR3: CAWSGTSGRAVAYNEQFF. For the CDR3, the DNA is TGTGCCTGGAGCGGGACTAGCGGGAGGGCCGTGGCCTACAATGAGCAGTTCTTC. This sequence joins TRBV30 and TRBJ2-1; 16 bases agree with TRBD2. The ends lost 3 bases at V and 2 bases at J; junction bases unmatched: 7. Germline lookup yields CDR1 GTSNPN and CDR2 SVGIG (reference sequence). The CDR3 totals 18 residues. Drawing the rest from reference TRBV30 and TRBJ2-1, the complete variable domain is SQTIHQWPATLVQPVGSPLSLECTVEGTSNPNLYWYRQAAGRGLQLLFYSVGIGQISSEVPQNLSASRPQDRQFILSSKKLLLSDSGFYLCAWSGTSGRAVAYNEQFFGPGTRLTVL.

J is TRBJ2-7 and V is TRBV7-2; TRBD2 might be the D (6 bases). The CDR3 is 13 residues long. Trimming cost V 4 bases and J 2 bases, with 9 bases left between them. Germline V gene data show CDR1 as SGHTA and CDR2 as FQGNSA. DNA for the CDR3: TGTGCCAGCAGCTGGGGACTTCCCTACGAGCAGTACTTC. Encoded protein: CASSWGLPYEQYF.

Here the CDR3 reads CASSANKKPGTEAFF. The CDR3 DNA reads as TGTGCCAGCAGCGCCAATAAGAAACCAGGGACTGAAGCTTTCTTT. The chain links TRBV9 to TRBJ1-1; D is perhaps TRBD1 (5 bases). Germline CDR1 and CDR2: SGDLS and YYNGEE. This CDR3 is built from 15 residues. Trimming stripped 3 bases from V and 5 bases from J, with 17 bases between.

J is TRBJ2-1 and V is TRBV6-5; TRBD2 matches at 8 bases. V was clipped by 5 bases and J by 1 base; unmatched bases: 4. Germline assignment: CDR1 MNHEY and CDR2 SVGAGI. The CDR3 loop spans 15 amino acids. CDR3 nucleotide sequence: TGTGCCAGCAGTACTAGCGGTCAATCCTACAATGAGCAGTTCTTC. As protein: CASSTSGQSYNEQFF.

The gene calls are TRBV7-9 and TRBJ1-3, with 9 bases aligning to TRBD1. The length of the CDR3 is 16 residues. After removal of 1 base from V and 3 bases from J, the junction contained 4 bases not matched to a gene. From germline, CDR1 is SEHNR and CDR2 FQNEAQ (reference sequence). The CDR3 nucleotides are TGTGCCAGCAGCTTAGGGGGGACAGGGATTGGAAACACCATATATTTT. This sequence encodes CASSLGGTGIGNTIYF.

The rearrangement links TRBV28 to TRBJ1-1; no clear D. CDR3 length: 14 residues. The germline V gene encodes CDR1 MDHEN and CDR2 SYDVKM. V lost 2 bases and J 1 base, leaving 8 bases between the germline ends. DNA for the CDR3: TGTGCCAGCAGTTTAGGTTGGGGGAACACTGAAGCTTTCTTT. As protein: CASSLGWGNTEAFF.

The chain recombines TRBV7-9 with TRBJ2-7; D might be TRBD1 or TRBD2, each matching 5 bases. This CDR3 is 14 amino acids long. Trimming removed 1 base at V and 4 bases at J, with 11 bases between. Germline V gives CDR1 SEHNR, CDR2 FQNEAQ (reference sequence). CDR3 nucleotides: TGTGCCAGCAGCTTAGTTCTGGGGGAGTACGAGCAGTACTTC. Translating it yields CASSLVLGEYEQYF. Full variable domain (remainder filled in from reference TRBV7-9 and TRBJ2-7): DTGVSQNPRHKITKRGQNVTFRCDPISEHNRLYWYRQTLGQGPEFLTYFQNEAQLEKSRLLSDRFSAERPKGSFSTLEIQRTEQGDSAMYLCASSLVLGEYEQYFGPGTRLTVT.

V gene TRBV28 combines with J gene TRBJ2-3; tentatively, D is TRBD2 (6 bases). Germline V CDR1 and CDR2: MDHEN, SYDVKM. The ends were cut back, 5 bases at V and 5 bases at J, with 23 bases in the middle. The CDR3 spans 17 residues. CDR3 in DNA: TGTGCCAGCAGTCCACCCGCTAGCGAAAGTTTAGGAGATACGCAGTATTTT. This gives the protein CASSPPASESLGDTQYF.

For this clone: This probably arose from a read error, given a far larger clone one base away. Within the sample, other DNA sequences also encode this same CDR3. The J gene is TRBJ1-1, the V gene TRBV5-6; no clear D gene. Germline assignment: CDR1 SGHDT and CDR2 YYEEEE. Deletions cut 1 base from V and 4 bases from J, with 5 bases between. This CDR3 spans 12 amino acids. In DNA form, the CDR3 reads TGTGCCAGCAGCTTGAGAGGCACTGAAGCTTTCTTT. It translates to CASSLRGTEAFF.

The J gene is TRBJ2-7, the V gene TRBV5-5; D not resolved. With 0 bases removed from V and 2 bases from J, the gap between germline ends came to 9 bases. Germline CDR1 and CDR2: SGHKS and YYEKEE (reference sequence). There are 14 residues in the CDR3. The CDR3 here is CASSLESRAYEQYF. The CDR3 DNA is TGTGCCAGCAGCTTGGAGTCACGAGCCTACGAGCAGTACTTC. Filled out from reference TRBV5-5 and TRBJ2-7, the complete variable domain reads DAGVTQSPTHLIKTRGQQVTLRCSPISGHKSVSWYQQVLGQGPQFIFQYYEKEERGRGNFPDRFSARQFPNYSSELNVNALLLGDSALYLCASSLESRAYEQYFGPGTRLTVT.

The rearrangement uses TRBV13 and TRBJ2-3; a possible D gene is TRBD2 (6 bases). Germline-derived CDR1 and CDR2 are PRHDT and FYEKMQ (reference sequence). V was trimmed by 4 bases and J by 2 bases, leaving 19 bases between them. CDR3 length equals 17 residues. The CDR3 DNA is TGTGCCAGCAGCTCGGGTTCTAGCGAGAGGGTCACAGATACGCAGTATTTT. It is translated as CASSSGSSERVTDTQYF.

This clone was counted only a few times. J is TRBJ2-7 and V is TRBV6-5; 8 nucleotides match TRBD1. The CDR3 loop spans 16 amino acids. Losses at the gene ends were 0 bases for V and 2 bases for J; bases not matched to a gene: 6. CDR1 and CDR2 (germline): MNHEY, SVGAGI. DNA for the CDR3: TGTGCCAGCAGTTACTCCGGACAGGGAGATACCTACGAGCAGTACTTC. Amino acid sequence: CASSYSGQGDTYEQYF.

V and J are TRBV7-9 and TRBJ2-1, with 10 bases fitting TRBD1. CDR1 and CDR2 (germline): SEHNR, FQNEAQ (reference sequence). There are 16 residues in the CDR3. V lost 2 bases to trimming and J lost 7 bases; unmatched junction nucleotides: 8. The CDR3 nucleotides are TGTGCCAGCAGCTTACGTCCGGGACAGGGGAGGAATGAGCAGTTCTTC. Translated, it gives CASSLRPGQGRNEQFF.

This chain connects TRBV11-2 to TRBJ1-1, with D perhaps TRBD1 (5 bases). V gave up 6 bases and J gave up 4 bases, with 24 bases separating them. CDR3 size: 17 residues. Germline V CDR1 and CDR2: SGHAT, FQNNGV. CDR3 in amino acids: CASSPRLGTQSSTEAFF. The CDR3 nucleotides read TGTGCCAGCAGTCCAAGGTTGGGGACCCAGAGTTCCACTGAAGCTTTCTTT.

This chain uses TRBV4-1 with TRBJ1-2; perhaps TRBD1 as D (5 bases). The germline gives CDR1 MGHRA, CDR2 YSYEKL. The CDR3 has 16 amino acids. The germline V and J ends were trimmed by 4 bases and 5 bases, with 20 bases remaining between them. The CDR3 DNA is TGCGCCAGCAGCCCTATTGTCGGGGCCAGGCCTTATGGCTACACCTTC. Its protein product is CASSPIVGARPYGYTF.

Details on this clone: The same CDR3 arises from other DNA sequences in this sample as well. CDR3 nucleotides: TGTGCCAGCAGCGTGGGGAACACCGGGGAGCTGTTTTTT. It yields the protein CASSVGNTGELFF. The chain is built from TRBV9 and TRBJ2-2; no clear D. The CDR3 spans 13 residues. The germline V gene encodes CDR1 SGDLS and CDR2 YYNGEE. With 2 bases removed from V and 1 base from J, the gap between germline ends came to 3 bases.

This chain links TRBV19 with TRBJ1-2, with 9 bases matching TRBD1. Germline-derived CDR1 and CDR2 are LNHDA and SQIVND (reference sequence). This CDR3 is 16 amino acids long. V dropped 5 bases and J dropped 2; count of bases not matched to a gene: 9. The DNA for the CDR3 is TGTGCCAGTAGTGAGCGTAACAGGGGGCAGAACTATGGCTACACCTTC. Its protein is CASSERNRGQNYGYTF.